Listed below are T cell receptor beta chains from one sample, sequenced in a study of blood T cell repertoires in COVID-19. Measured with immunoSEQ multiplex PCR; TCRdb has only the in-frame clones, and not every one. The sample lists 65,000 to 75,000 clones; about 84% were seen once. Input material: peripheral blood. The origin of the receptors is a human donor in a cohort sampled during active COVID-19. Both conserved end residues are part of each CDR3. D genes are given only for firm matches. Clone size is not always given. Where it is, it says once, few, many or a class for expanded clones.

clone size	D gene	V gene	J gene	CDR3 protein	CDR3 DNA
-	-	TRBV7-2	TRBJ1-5	CASSLPYSNQPQHF	TGTGCCAGCAGCTTACCCTATAGCAATCAGCCCCAGCATTTT
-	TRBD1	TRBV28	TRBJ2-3	CASSTQGASTDTQYF	TGTGCCAGCAGTACACAGGGGGCTAGCACAGATACGCAGTATTTT
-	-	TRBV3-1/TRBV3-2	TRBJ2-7	CASSQSVYEQYF	TGTGCCAGCAGCCAAAGCGTCTACGAGCAGTACTTC
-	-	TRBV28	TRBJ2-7	CATYHPPYEQYF	TGTGCCACCTATCACCCCCCTTACGAGCAGTACTTC
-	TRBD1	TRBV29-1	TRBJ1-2	CSVDILGDRLGGDYGYTF	TGCAGCGTTGATATTTTAGGGGACAGACTTGGAGGGGACTATGGCTACACCTTC
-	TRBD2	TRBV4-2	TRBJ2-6	CASSQRLAGGPGGANVLTF	TGTGCCAGCAGCCAACGACTAGCGGGAGGGCCGGGTGGGGCCAACGTCCTGACTTTC
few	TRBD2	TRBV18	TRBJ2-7	CASSPPSIRTSGIGEQYF	TGTGCCAGCTCACCACCATCAATTAGAACTAGCGGGATTGGCGAGCAGTACTTC
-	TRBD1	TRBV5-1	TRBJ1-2	CASSSEDRGNYGYTF	TGCGCCAGCAGCTCAGAGGACAGGGGAAATTATGGCTACACCTTC
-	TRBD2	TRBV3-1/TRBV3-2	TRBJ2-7	CASSQVRTSGRISYYEQYF	TGTGCCAGCAGCCAAGTCCGGACTAGCGGGAGGATATCGTACTACGAGCAGTACTTC
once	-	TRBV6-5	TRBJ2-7	CACGLHSYEQYF	TGTGCCTGTGGACTACATTCCTACGAGCAGTACTTC
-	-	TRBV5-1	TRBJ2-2	CASSFAGDYGGELFF	TGCGCCAGCAGCTTCGCAGGGGATTACGGCGGGGAGCTGTTTTTT
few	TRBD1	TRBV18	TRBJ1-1	CASSPSTGYTEAFF	TGTGCCAGCTCACCATCGACAGGGTACACTGAAGCTTTCTTT
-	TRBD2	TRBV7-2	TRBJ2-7	CASSSGGTLGSYEQYF	TGTGCCAGCAGCTCGGGGGGTACTTTAGGGTCCTACGAGCAGTACTTC
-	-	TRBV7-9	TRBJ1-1	CASSSDPDSPHEAFF	TGTGCCAGCAGCTCCGACCCGGACAGCCCACATGAAGCTTTCTTT
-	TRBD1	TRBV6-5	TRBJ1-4	CASSQDRGEEKLFF	TGTGCCAGCAGTCAGGACAGGGGGGAAGAAAAACTGTTTTTT
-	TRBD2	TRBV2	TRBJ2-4	CASRRRAGVENIQYF	TGTGCCAGCCGGAGAAGAGCGGGAGTGGAAAACATTCAGTACTTC
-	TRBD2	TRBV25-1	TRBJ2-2	CASSVGLAGGPGTGELFF	TGTGCCAGCAGTGTGGGTCTAGCGGGAGGGCCTGGCACCGGGGAGCTGTTTTTT
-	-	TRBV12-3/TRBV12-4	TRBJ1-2	CASSPGEFGGYTF	TGTGCCAGCAGTCCCGGGGAGTTCGGCGGCTACACCTTC
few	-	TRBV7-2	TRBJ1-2	CASSLEQNYGYTF	TGTGCCAGCAGCTTAGAACAGAACTATGGCTACACCTTC
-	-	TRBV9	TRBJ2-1	CASSVGGLGSYNEQFF	TGTGCCAGCAGCGTAGGCGGGTTGGGCTCCTACAATGAGCAGTTCTTC
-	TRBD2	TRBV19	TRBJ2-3	CASSRTRLDTQYF	TGTGCCAGTAGTAGGACTAGGTTAGATACGCAGTATTTT
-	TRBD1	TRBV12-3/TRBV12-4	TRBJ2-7	CASSQGQVYEQYF	TGTGCCAGCAGTCAGGGACAGGTGTACGAGCAGTACTTC
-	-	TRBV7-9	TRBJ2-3	CASTTLGDTDTQYF	TGTGCCAGCACCACACTGGGAGACACAGATACGCAGTATTTT
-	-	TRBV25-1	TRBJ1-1	CASTPRDKNQAFF	TGTGCCAGCACTCCCCGGGACAAGAATCAAGCTTTCTTT
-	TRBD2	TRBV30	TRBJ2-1	CAWRTSGSRSEQFF	TGTGCCTGGAGGACTAGCGGGAGCCGAAGTGAGCAGTTCTTC
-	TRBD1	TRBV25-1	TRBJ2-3	CASQNRGLVTDTQYF	TGTGCCAGTCAAAACAGGGGGCTTGTCACAGATACGCAGTATTTT
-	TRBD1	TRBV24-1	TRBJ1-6	CATSDPHQDRPSSYNSPLHF	TGTGCCACCAGTGACCCCCACCAGGACAGGCCGAGCTCCTATAATTCACCCCTCCACTTT
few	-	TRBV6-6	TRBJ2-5	CASRRTLIQETQYF	TGTGCCAGCAGGAGGACATTAATCCAAGAGACCCAGTACTTC
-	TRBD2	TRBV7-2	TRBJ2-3	CASSLARASGSTDTQYF	TGTGCCAGCAGCTTAGCGCGGGCTAGCGGGAGCACAGATACGCAGTATTTT
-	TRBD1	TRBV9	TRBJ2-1	CASSGPGTGAYNEQFF	TGTGCCAGCAGCGGTCCCGGGACAGGGGCATACAATGAGCAGTTCTTC
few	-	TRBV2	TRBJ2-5	CASSQGPGEGETQYF	TGTGCCAGCAGTCAAGGGCCGGGAGAAGGAGAGACCCAGTACTTC
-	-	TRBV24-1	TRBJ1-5	CATSRGNQPQHF	TGTGCCACCAGTCGCGGCAATCAGCCCCAGCATTTT
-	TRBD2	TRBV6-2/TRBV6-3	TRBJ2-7	CASSPTSGSTREQYF	TGTGCCAGCAGCCCTACTAGCGGGAGTACCCGCGAGCAGTACTTC
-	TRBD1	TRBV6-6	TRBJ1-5	CASSRKQGNSNQPQHF	TGTGCCAGCAGCCGCAAACAGGGGAATAGCAATCAGCCCCAGCATTTT
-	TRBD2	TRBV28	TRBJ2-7	CASCPRTSSYEQYF	TGTGCCAGCTGCCCTAGGACTAGCTCATACGAGCAGTACTTC
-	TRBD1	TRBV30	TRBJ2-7	CAWSDRVGEQYF	TGTGCCTGGAGCGACAGGGTTGGTGAGCAGTACTTC
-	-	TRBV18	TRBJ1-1	CASSLKNTEAFF	TGTGCCAGCTCACTCAAGAACACTGAAGCTTTCTTT
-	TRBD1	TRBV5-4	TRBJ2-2	CASSLSGGNTGELFF	TGTGCCAGCAGCTTGTCAGGGGGGAACACCGGGGAGCTGTTTTTT
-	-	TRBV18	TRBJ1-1	CASSRDGGTEAFF	TGTGCCAGCTCACGGGACGGAGGGACTGAAGCTTTCTTT
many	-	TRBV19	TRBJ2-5	CASSIRPGAGETQYF	TGTGCCAGTAGTATAAGGCCAGGGGCTGGGGAGACCCAGTACTTC
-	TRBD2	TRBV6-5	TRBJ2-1	CASSPGLAVYNEQFF	TGTGCCAGCAGTCCTGGACTAGCGGTATACAATGAGCAGTTCTTC
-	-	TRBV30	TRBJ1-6	CAWSGTDKPSSYNSPLHF	TGTGCCTGGAGTGGGACAGACAAACCAAGCTCCTATAATTCACCCCTCCACTTT
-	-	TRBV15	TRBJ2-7	CATSRVWRGGASGEQYF	TGTGCCACCAGCAGAGTGTGGAGGGGTGGGGCGTCGGGCGAGCAGTACTTC
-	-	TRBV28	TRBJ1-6	CASSLSGGGSYNSPLHF	TGTGCCAGCAGTTTATCGGGGGGGGGCTCCTATAATTCACCCCTCCACTTT
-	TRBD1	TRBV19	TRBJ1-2	CASSPLGQGGGYTF	TGTGCCAGTAGTCCCCTCGGACAGGGAGGCGGCTACACCTTC
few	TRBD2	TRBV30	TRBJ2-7	CAWSFFGLAGLEQYF	TGTGCCTGGAGTTTCTTCGGACTAGCGGGGCTGGAGCAGTACTTC
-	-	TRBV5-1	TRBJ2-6	CASSFTTGLLSGANVLTF	TGCGCCAGCAGCTTCACCACGGGACTCCTCTCTGGGGCCAACGTCCTGACTTTC
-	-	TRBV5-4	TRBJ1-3	CASSLDAEGAIYF	TGTGCCAGCAGCTTGGATGCCGAGGGGGCCATATATTTT
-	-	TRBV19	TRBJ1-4	CASSIPGGPAGEKLFF	TGTGCCAGTAGTATCCCTGGAGGGCCGGCGGGTGAAAAACTGTTTTTT